The sample holds many counts of the clone carrying this T cell receptor beta chain. Unmatched junction bases numbered 11, after V lost 5 bases and J lost 4 bases. Per the germline V gene, CDR1 is SGHAT and CDR2 is FQNNGV. CDR3 size: 18 residues. Time point here: pre-sensitization, week 0. Treatment denoted: therapeutic diphenylcyclopropenone sensitization with weekly scalp DPC. TCRdb ran MiXCR on the RACE reads and lists one entry per CDR3 protein. The sample includes some 400,000 distinct CDR3 sequences, 5% to 6.5% of them seen just once. This sample was included in a study of human T cells and chemical hapten exposure.

This clonotype originated in a woman aged 45-65 years with alopecia areata. Some clones in this sample may be carry-over from other donors' samples. Specimen: whole blood, collected in connection with sensitization to the hapten diphenylcyclopropenone (DPC). The chain couples TRBV11-2 to TRBJ2-1, with 13 bases aligning to TRBD2. CDR3 DNA: TGTGCCAGCAGCCCAGGGGGGGGACTAGCGGGAATATACAATGAGCAGTTCTTC. This sequence encodes CASSPGGGLAGIYNEQFF.